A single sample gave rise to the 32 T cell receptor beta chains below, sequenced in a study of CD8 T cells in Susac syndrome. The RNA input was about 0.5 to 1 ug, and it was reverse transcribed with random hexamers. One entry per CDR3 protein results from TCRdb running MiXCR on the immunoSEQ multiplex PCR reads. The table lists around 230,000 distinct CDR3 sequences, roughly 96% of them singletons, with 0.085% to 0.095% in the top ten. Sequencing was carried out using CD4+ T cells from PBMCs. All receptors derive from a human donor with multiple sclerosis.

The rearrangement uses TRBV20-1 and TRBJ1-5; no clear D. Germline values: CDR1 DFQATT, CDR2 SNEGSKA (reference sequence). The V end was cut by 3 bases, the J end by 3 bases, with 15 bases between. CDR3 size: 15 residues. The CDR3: CSARSRVQDNQPQHF. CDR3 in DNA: TGCAGTGCTAGGTCGAGGGTTCAGGACAATCAGCCCCAGCATTTT.

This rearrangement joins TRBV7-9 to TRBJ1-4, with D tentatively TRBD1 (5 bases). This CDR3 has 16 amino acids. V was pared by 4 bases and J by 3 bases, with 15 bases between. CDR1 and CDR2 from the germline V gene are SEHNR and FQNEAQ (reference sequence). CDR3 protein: CASSSGPGRANEKLFF. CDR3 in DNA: TGTGCCAGCAGCTCTGGACCGGGACGGGCTAATGAAAAACTGTTTTTT. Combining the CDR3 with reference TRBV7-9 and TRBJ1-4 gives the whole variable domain DTGVSQNPRHKITKRGQNVTFRCDPISEHNRLYWYRQTLGQGPEFLTYFQNEAQLEKSRLLSDRFSAERPKGSFSTLEIQRTEQGDSAMYLCASSSGPGRANEKLFFGSGTQLSVL.

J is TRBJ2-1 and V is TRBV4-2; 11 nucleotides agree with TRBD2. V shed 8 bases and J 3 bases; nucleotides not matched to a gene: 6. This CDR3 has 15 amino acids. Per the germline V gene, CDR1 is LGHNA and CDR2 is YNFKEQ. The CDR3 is CASGGLAGLYNEQFF. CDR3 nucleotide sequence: TGTGCCAGCGGTGGACTAGCGGGCCTCTACAATGAGCAGTTCTTC.

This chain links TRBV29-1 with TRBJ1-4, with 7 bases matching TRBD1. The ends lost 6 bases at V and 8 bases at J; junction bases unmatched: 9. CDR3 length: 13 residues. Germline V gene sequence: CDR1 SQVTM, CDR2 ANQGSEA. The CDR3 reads CSVSGPGQEKLFF. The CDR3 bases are TGCAGCGTCTCCGGTCCGGGACAGGAAAAACTGTTTTTT.

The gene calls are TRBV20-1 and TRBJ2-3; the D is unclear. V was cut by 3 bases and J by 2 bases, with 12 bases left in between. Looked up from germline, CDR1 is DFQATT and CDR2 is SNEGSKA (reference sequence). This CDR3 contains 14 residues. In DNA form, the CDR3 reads TGCAGTGCTAGTCGGACGGGCGCCACAGATACGCAGTATTTT. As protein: CSASRTGATDTQYF.

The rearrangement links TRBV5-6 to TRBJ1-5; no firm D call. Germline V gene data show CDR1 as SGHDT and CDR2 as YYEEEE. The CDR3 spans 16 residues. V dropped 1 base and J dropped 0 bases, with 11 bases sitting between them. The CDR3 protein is CASSLLAANSNQPQHF. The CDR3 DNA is TGTGCCAGCAGCTTGTTGGCAGCAAATAGCAATCAGCCCCAGCATTTT.

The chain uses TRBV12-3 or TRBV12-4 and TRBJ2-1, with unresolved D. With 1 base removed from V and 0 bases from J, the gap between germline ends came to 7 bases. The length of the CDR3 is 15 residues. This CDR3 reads CASSLEPDSYNEQFF. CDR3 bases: TGTGCCAGCAGTTTAGAACCCGACTCCTACAATGAGCAGTTCTTC.

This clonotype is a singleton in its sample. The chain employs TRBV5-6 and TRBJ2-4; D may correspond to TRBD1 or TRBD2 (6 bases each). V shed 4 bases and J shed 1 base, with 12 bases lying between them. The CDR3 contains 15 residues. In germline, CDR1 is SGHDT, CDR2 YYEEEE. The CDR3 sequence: CASSRGPGAKNIQYF. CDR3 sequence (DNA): TGTGCCAGCAGCCGGGGGCCTGGCGCCAAAAACATTCAGTACTTC. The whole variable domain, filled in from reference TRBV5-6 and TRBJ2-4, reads DAGVTQSPTHLIKTRGQQVTLRCSPKSGHDTVSWYQQALGQGPQFIFQYYEEEERQRGNFPDRFSGHQFPNYSSELNVNALLLGDSALYLCASSRGPGAKNIQYFGAGTRLSVL.

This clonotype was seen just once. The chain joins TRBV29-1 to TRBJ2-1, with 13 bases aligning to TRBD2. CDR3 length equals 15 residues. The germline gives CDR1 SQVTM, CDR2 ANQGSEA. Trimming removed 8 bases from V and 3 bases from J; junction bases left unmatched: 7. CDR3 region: CSLRTSGSYYNEQFF. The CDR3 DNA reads TGCAGCTTAAGGACTAGCGGGAGCTACTACAATGAGCAGTTCTTC.

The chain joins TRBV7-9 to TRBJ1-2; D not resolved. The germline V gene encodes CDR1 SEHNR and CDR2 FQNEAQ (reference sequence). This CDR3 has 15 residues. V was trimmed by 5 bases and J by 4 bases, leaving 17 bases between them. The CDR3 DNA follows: TGTGCCAGCAGCCCGACTCGGACGCCGTCCTATGGCTACACCTTC. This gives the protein CASSPTRTPSYGYTF.

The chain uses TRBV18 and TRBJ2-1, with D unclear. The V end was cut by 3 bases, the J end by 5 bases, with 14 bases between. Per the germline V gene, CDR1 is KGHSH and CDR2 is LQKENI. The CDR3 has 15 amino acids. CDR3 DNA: TGTGCCAGCTCACCGAGTCCCAGTTATAACAATGAGCAGTTCTTC. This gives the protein CASSPSPSYNNEQFF.

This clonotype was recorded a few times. CDR3 coding DNA: TGTGCCAGCAGCCAGCGGTACGAGCAGTACTTC. It yields the protein CASSQRYEQYF. The rearrangement links TRBV3-1 to TRBJ2-7; D is uncertain. Germline V gene sequence: CDR1 LGHDT, CDR2 YNNKEL (reference sequence). This CDR3 is built from 11 residues. Trimming left V 3 bases short and J 4 bases short, with 4 bases between.

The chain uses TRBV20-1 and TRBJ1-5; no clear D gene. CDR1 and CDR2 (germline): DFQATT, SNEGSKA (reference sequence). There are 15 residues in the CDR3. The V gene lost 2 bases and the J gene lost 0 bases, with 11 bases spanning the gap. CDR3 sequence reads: CSARPHVASNQPQHF. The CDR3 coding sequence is TGCAGTGCTAGACCCCACGTGGCTAGCAATCAGCCCCAGCATTTT.

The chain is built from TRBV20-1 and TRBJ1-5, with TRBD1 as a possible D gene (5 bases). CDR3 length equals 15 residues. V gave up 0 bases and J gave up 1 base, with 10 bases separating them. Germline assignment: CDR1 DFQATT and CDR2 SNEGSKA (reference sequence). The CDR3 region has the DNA TGCAGTGCTAGAGATCTATGGGGGAGCAATCAGCCCCAGCATTTT. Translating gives CSARDLWGSNQPQHF.

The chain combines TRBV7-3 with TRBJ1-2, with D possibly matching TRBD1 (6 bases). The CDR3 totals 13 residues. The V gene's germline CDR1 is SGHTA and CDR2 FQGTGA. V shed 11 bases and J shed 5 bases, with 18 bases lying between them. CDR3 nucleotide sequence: TGTGCCGACCCGCGAAGGGGGAATTATGGCTACACCTTC. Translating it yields CADPRRGNYGYTF.

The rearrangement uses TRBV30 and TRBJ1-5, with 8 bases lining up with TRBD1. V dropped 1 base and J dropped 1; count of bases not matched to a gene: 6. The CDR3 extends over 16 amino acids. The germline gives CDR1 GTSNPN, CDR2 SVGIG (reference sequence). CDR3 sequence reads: CAWSDGQGGSNQPQHF. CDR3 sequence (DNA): TGTGCCTGGAGTGACGGACAGGGAGGGAGCAATCAGCCCCAGCATTTT. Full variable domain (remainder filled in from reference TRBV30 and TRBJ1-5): SQTIHQWPATLVQPVGSPLSLECTVEGTSNPNLYWYRQAAGRGLQLLFYSVGIGQISSEVPQNLSASRPQDRQFILSSKKLLLSDSGFYLCAWSDGQGGSNQPQHFGDGTRLSIL.

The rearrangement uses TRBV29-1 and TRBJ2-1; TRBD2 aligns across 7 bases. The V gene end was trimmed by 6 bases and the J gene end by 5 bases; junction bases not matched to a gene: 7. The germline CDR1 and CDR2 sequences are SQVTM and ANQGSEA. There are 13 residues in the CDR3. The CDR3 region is CSVGGRTNNEQFF. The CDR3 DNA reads TGCAGCGTGGGCGGGAGAACTAACAATGAGCAGTTCTTC.

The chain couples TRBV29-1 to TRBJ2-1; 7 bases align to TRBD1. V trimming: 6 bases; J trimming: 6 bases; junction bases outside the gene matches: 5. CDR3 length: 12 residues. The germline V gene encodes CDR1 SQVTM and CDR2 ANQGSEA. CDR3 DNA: TGCAGCGTCGTGGGACAGATCAATGAGCAGTTCTTC. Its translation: CSVVGQINEQFF.

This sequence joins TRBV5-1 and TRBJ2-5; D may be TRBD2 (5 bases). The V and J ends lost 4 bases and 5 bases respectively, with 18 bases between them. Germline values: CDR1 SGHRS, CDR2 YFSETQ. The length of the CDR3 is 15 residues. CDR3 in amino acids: CASSKEGRVLETQYF. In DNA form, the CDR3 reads TGCGCCAGCAGCAAAGAGGGTAGGGTGCTGGAGACCCAGTACTTC.

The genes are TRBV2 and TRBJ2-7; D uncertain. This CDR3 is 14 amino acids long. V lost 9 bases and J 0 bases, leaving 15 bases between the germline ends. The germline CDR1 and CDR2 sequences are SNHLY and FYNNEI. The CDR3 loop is CASRFVLPSYEQYF. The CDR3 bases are TGTGCCAGTCGCTTCGTCCTCCCCTCCTACGAGCAGTACTTC. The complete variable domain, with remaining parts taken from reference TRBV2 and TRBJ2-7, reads EPEVTQTPSHQVTQMGQEVILRCVPISNHLYFYWYRQILGQKVEFLVSFYNNEISEKSEIFDDQFSVERPDGSNFTLKIRSTKLEDSAMYFCASRFVLPSYEQYFGPGTRLTVT.

The CDR3 bases are TGTGCCAGCAGCCAATTGTGGAGGGGGCAGTACGAGCAGTACTTC. Protein product: CASSQLWRGQYEQYF. This chain joins TRBV14 and TRBJ2-7; a weak D match, TRBD1 (7 bases). This CDR3 has 15 amino acids. Germline loops: CDR1 SGHDN, CDR2 FVKESK. V lost 2 bases, J lost 4 bases, and 15 bases lay in between.

For the CDR3, the DNA is TGTGCCACCAGTGACGGTCGACAGGGCCACACCTTC. It specifies CATSDGRQGHTF. The gene calls are TRBV24-1 and TRBJ1-2; 7 nucleotides agree with TRBD1. This CDR3 contains 12 residues. CDR1 and CDR2 from the germline V gene are KGHDR and SFDVKD. Trimming took 4 bases from V and 12 from J; bases not matched to a gene: 7.

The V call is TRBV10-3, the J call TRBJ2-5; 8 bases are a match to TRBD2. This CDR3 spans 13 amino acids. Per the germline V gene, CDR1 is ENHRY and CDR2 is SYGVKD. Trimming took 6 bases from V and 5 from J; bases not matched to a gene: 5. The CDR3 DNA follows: TGTGCCATCAGAGCGGGAGTTGAGGAGACCCAGTACTTC. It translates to CAIRAGVEETQYF.

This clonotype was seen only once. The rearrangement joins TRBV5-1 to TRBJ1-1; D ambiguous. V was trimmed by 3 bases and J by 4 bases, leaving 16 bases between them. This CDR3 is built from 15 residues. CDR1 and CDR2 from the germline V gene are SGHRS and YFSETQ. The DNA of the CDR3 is TGCGCCAGCAGCTGGGAGGGAGGGCGAGGCACTGAAGCTTTCTTT. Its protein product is CASSWEGGRGTEAFF.

The CDR3 nucleotides are TGTGCCAGCAGCCAAGTCCTGGGCAGCAACTATGGCTACACCTTC. As protein: CASSQVLGSNYGYTF. This rearrangement joins TRBV3-1 to TRBJ1-2; D not resolved. Germline-derived CDR1 and CDR2 are LGHDT and YNNKEL (reference sequence). The germline V and J ends were trimmed by 1 base and 2 bases, with 11 bases remaining between them. The CDR3 covers 15 residues.

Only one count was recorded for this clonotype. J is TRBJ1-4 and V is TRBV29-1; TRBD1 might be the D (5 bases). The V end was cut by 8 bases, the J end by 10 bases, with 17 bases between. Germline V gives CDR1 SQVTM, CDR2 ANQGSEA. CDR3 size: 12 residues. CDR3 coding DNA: TGCAGCATCACAAAGTCCGGGGGAAAACTGTTTTTT. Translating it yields CSITKSGGKLFF.

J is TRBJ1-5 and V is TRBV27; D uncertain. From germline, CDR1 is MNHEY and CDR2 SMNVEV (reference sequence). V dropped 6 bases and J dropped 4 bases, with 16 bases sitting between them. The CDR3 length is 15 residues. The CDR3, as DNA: TGTGCCAGCAGGACCGGTGGCAGCGGAAATCAGCCCCAGCATTTT. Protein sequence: CASRTGGSGNQPQHF.

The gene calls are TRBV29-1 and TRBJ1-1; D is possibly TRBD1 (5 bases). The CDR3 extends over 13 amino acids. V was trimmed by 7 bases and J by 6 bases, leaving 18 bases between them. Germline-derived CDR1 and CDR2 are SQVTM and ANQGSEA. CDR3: CSDLHGGSAEAFF. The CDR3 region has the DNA TGCAGCGACCTTCATGGGGGGAGCGCTGAAGCTTTCTTT.

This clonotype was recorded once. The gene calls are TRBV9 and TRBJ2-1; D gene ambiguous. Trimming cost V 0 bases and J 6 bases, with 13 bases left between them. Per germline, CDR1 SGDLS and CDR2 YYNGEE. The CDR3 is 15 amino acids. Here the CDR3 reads CASSVVDHPSNEQFF. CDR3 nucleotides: TGTGCCAGCAGCGTAGTGGATCACCCCTCCAATGAGCAGTTCTTC.

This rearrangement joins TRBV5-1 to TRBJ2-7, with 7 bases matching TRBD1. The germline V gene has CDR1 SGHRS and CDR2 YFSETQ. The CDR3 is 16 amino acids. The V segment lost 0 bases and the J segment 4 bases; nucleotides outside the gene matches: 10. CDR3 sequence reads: CASSLGGPGTEYEQYF. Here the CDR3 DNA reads TGCGCCAGCAGCTTGGGGGGCCCCGGGACAGAGTACGAGCAGTACTTC. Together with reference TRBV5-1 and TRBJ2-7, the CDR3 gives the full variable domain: KAGVTQTPRYLIKTRGQQVTLSCSPISGHRSVSWYQQTPGQGLQFLFEYFSETQRNKGNFPGRFSGRQFSNSRSEMNVSTLELGDSALYLCASSLGGPGTEYEQYFGPGTRLTVT.

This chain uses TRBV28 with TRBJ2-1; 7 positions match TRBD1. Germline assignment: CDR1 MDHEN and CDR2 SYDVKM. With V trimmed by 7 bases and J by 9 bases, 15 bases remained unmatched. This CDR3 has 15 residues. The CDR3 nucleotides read TGTGCCAGCAACCCCTCCGGGTCCCCAGGGGGTGAGCAGTTCTTC. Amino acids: CASNPSGSPGGEQFF.

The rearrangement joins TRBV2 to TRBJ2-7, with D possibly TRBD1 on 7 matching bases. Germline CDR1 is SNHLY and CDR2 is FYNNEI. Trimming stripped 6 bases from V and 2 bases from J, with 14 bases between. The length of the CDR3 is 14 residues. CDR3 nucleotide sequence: TGTGCCAGCAGGAGGAGGGACAGCCCCTACGAGCAGTACTTC. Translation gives CASRRRDSPYEQYF.